This T cell receptor (beta chain) was obtained from a study of beta chain features in type 1 diabetes. General observations from the study: There was a possibility that cDNA sequencing over-represented cells with high TCR expression.

One heparinised draw, averaging around 120 mL, was taken per donor. With V trimmed by 2 bases and J by 7 bases, 4 bases remained unmatched. In germline, CDR1 is GTSNPN, CDR2 SVGIG (reference sequence). The CDR3 has 12 residues. Worth noting for this clone: Its antigen is currently unknown. This sample also contains other DNA sequences that code for the same CDR3.

The entirety of the isolated RNA underwent reverse transcription, so expressed TCRB transcripts were sequenced. Assay used: immunoSEQ multiplex PCR; TCRdb lists only in-frame clones, some missing. The data hold roughly 380,000 clones, with around a fifth observed a single time. The source is a woman aged 18-35 years in good health. The V and J genes are TRBV30 and TRBJ1-2; 7 bases map to TRBD1. The source material was naive CD4+ T cells from blood. The CDR3, as DNA: TGTGCCTGGAGTTCCGCAGGGGGTGGCTACACCTTC. It encodes CAWSSAGGGYTF.